The clone carrying this TCR beta chain was observed a few times. Germline V CDR1 and CDR2: SGHNT, YENEEA. Trimming left V 1 base short and J 7 bases short, with 14 bases between. There are 15 residues in the CDR3. This specimen belongs to a study of T cell changes during pregnancy in multiple sclerosis. Data came from immunoSEQ multiplex PCR; TCRdb stores just in-frame clones and leaves some out. The repertoire holds 35,000 to 45,000 clones, with approximately 93% as singletons. The TCR originated in a female donor with multiple sclerosis, enrolled in a pregnancy study. The sequenced sample was CD4+ T cells from peripheral blood mononuclear cells, obtained in the first trimester of pregnancy. The rearrangement links TRBV11-3 to TRBJ2-1, with a weak D call TRBD2 (6 bases). CDR3 nucleotide sequence: TGTGCCAGCAGCTTAGGGCCGGGAGCAGGGAATGAGCAGTTCTTC. This encodes CASSLGPGAGNEQFF.